The clone carrying this TCR beta chain has only a few counts. TCRdb re-analysed the 5' RACE reads in MiXCR, keeping a single row per CDR3 protein. The sample holds hundreds of thousands of distinct CDR3 sequences, just over 7% seen once. The data derive from a study of identical twins. This same sample was also taken into another study, of yellow fever vaccine responses in identical twins.

The sequencing input was PBMCs. The sequence derives from a woman aged 18-35 years in good health.

This chain's CDR3 is CASNQNRHTDTQYF. CDR3 coding DNA: TGTGCCAGCAACCAAAACCGCCACACAGATACGCAGTATTTT. This sequence joins TRBV6-1 and TRBJ2-3; D gene unclear. Trimming pared 7 bases from V and 2 bases from J, leaving 13 bases between. Germline assignment: CDR1 MNHNS and CDR2 SASEGT. This CDR3 has 14 residues.